This TCR beta chain derives from a study of OX40 agonist ivuxolimab in advanced cancers. At the level of the whole study: The costimulatory receptor OX40 (CD134) was targeted by ivuxolimab, a fully human IgG2 agonistic monoclonal antibody. Partial responses occurred in three dose-escalation patients, of whom one had hepatocellular carcinoma and two had cutaneous melanoma. The paper covers the monotherapy dose-escalation part of the phase I ivuxolimab trial, which included N ≈ 57 patients. Of the 50 or so patients in dose escalation, about 20 had hepatocellular carcinoma, about 15 had melanoma, 9 had renal cell carcinoma and 9 had head and neck cancer. Peripheral TCRbeta sequencing aimed to test whether ivuxolimab altered TCR sequence diversity and caused clonal T-cell expansion. The dose-escalation cohort was almost 85% male with a mean age of approximately 59 years, ranging from about 20 to 85. Intravenous ivuxolimab was administered to patients every 2 weeks at six dose levels: 0.01, 0.1, 0.3, 1.5, 3 and 10 mg/kg. Patients were allowed to have had prior anti-PD-1, anti-PD-L1 or anti-CTLA-4 therapy, and 40% to 45% of the dose-escalation patients had previously received checkpoint inhibitors. Points the paper makes about the study in general: Which antigens the clonally expanded peripheral T cells were specific for was not determined. Clonal expansion of both CD4+ and CD8+ blood T cells was observed from baseline to week 6 at doses 0.1 to 3.0 mg/kg. On average, CD8+ T cells showed more expanded clones than CD4+ T cells after ivuxolimab. Partial responders in the 0.1-3.0 mg/kg groups had among the lowest normalized peripheral clonal expansion, especially among CD8+ T cells. Low levels of normalized T-cell clonal expansion were also seen in some patients who did not respond.

A remark on this clone: Its antigen is currently not known. The record has no base qualities; no much larger clone is one base away.

Relative to germline, V is 2 bases shorter and J is 4 bases shorter, with 7 bases between their ends. Sequences MDHEN (CDR1) and SYDVKM (CDR2) are obtained from the germline V gene. Including cysteine and phenylalanine, the CDR3 has 13 amino acids. Only the CDR3 DNA is retained, 39 bases long and in frame from the first base. The trial excluded patients who had a history of autoimmune disease or were on systemic immunosuppression. Peripheral blood for TCR sequencing was collected from all dose cohorts at baseline, on cycle 4 day 1, and on cycle 7 day 1. The samples were drawn from a first-in-human, open-label, multicenter phase I dose-escalation trial of ivuxolimab. Adults with locally advanced or metastatic melanoma, renal cell, hepatocellular, or head and neck squamous cell carcinoma were enrolled in the trial. CD4+ and CD8+ T cells were sorted separately from peripheral blood before TCR sequencing.

For sequencing of the TCRbeta CDR3 region, genomic DNA was extracted from the sorted cells. The immunoSEQ Assay was used to sequence the TCRbeta CDR3 regions. TCRdb mirrors the immuneACCESS table, restricted to in-frame sequences. Some clones are absent from its copies; in checked studies, under half trace to an unresolved V gene, and the reason for the others is unknown. The sample has fewer than 65,000 clones on record, about 87% of them singletons. About 5% of the sample belongs to the ten largest clones. The chain is assembled from TRBV28 and TRBJ2-3, with the D gene call left open. The sample in question was CD4+ or CD8+ T cells sorted from blood, obtained in a trial of the OX40 agonist ivuxolimab. The sequence was obtained from an adult with an advanced solid tumor such as melanoma, head and neck, liver or kidney cancer. The CDR3: CASSLEYPDTQYF. DNA sequence: TGTGCCAGCAGTTTAGAGTATCCAGATACGCAGTATTTT.